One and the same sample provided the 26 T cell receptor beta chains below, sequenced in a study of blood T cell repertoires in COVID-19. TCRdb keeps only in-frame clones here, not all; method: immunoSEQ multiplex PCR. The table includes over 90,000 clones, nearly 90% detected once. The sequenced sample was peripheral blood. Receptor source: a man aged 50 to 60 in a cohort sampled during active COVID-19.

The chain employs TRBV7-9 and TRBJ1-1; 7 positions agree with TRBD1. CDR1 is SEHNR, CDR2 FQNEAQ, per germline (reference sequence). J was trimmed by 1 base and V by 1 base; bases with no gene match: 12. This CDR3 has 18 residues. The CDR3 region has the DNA TGTGCCAGCAGCTTAGTAGGGGGAACCCGGACAGGGAACACTGAAGCTTTCTTT. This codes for CASSLVGGTRTGNTEAFF. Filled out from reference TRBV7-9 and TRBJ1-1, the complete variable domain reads DTGVSQNPRHKITKRGQNVTFRCDPISEHNRLYWYRQTLGQGPEFLTYFQNEAQLEKSRLLSDRFSAERPKGSFSTLEIQRTEQGDSAMYLCASSLVGGTRTGNTEAFFGQGTRLTVV.

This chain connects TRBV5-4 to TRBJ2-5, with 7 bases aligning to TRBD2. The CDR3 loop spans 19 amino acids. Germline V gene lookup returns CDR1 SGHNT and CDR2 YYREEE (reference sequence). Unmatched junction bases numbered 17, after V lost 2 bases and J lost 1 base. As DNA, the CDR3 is TGTGCCAGCAGCTTTTTTGGCGGGGGAGCGGGGAGGGTCCAAGAGACCCAGTACTTC. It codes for CASSFFGGGAGRVQETQYF.

CDR3 in amino acids: CASSIEWGQVDYGYTF. CDR3 DNA sequence: TGTGCCAGCAGCATCGAGTGGGGACAGGTCGACTATGGCTACACCTTC. The rearrangement joins TRBV5-5 to TRBJ1-2; TRBD1 aligns across 8 bases. The CDR3 runs 16 residues. V lost 4 bases, J lost 3 bases, and 11 bases stayed unmatched. Germline V lookup: CDR1 SGHKS, CDR2 YYEKEE (reference sequence). The whole variable domain, remainder taken from reference TRBV5-5 and TRBJ1-2, is DAGVTQSPTHLIKTRGQQVTLRCSPISGHKSVSWYQQVLGQGPQFIFQYYEKEERGRGNFPDRFSARQFPNYSSELNVNALLLGDSALYLCASSIEWGQVDYGYTFGSGTRLTVV.

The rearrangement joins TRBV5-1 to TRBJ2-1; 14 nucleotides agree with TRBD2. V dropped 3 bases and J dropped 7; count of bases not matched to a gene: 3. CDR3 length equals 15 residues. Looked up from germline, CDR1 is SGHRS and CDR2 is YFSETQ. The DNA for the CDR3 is TGCGCCAGCAGCTGGGGACTAGCGGGGGTAAATGAGCAGTTCTTC. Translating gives CASSWGLAGVNEQFF.

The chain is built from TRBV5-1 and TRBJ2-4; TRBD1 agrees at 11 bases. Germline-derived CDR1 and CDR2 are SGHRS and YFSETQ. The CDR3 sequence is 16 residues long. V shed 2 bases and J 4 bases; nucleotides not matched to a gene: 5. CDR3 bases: TGCGCCAGCAGCTTAGGGGACAGGGGGTCGAAAAACATTCAGTACTTC. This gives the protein CASSLGDRGSKNIQYF.

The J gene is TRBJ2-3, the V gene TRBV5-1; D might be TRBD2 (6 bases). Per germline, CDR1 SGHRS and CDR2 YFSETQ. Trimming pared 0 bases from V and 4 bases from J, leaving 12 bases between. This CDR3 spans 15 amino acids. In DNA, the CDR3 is TGCGCCAGCAGCTTGGGCCCCGGGACTGCAGATACGCAGTATTTT. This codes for CASSLGPGTADTQYF. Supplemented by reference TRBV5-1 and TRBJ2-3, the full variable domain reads KAGVTQTPRYLIKTRGQQVTLSCSPISGHRSVSWYQQTPGQGLQFLFEYFSETQRNKGNFPGRFSGRQFSNSRSEMNVSTLELGDSALYLCASSLGPGTADTQYFGPGTRLTVL.

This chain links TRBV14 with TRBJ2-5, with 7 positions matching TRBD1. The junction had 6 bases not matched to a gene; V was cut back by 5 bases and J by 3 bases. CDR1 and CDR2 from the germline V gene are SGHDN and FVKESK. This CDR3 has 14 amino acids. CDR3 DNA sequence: TGTGCCAGCAGCTCGCTGCAGGGGGAAGAGACCCAGTACTTC. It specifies CASSSLQGEETQYF.

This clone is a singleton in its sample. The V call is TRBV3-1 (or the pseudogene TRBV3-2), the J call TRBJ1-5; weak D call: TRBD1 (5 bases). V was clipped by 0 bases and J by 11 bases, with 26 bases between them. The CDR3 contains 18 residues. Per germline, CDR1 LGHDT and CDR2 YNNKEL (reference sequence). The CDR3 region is CASSQDGGYNPGGTTQHF. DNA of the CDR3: TGTGCCAGCAGCCAAGATGGGGGATACAACCCGGGGGGGACTACCCAGCATTTT.

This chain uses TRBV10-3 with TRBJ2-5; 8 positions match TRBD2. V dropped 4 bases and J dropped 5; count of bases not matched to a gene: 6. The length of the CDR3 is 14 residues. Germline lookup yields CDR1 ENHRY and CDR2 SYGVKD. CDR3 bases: TGTGCCATCAGTGCGGGACTAGTTAAGGAGACCCAGTACTTC. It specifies CAISAGLVKETQYF.

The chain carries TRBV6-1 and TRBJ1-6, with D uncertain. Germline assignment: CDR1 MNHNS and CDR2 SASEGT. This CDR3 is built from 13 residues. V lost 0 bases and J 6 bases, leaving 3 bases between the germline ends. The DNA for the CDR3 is TGTGCCAGCAGTGAAGCACTTAATTCACCCCTCCACTTT. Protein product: CASSEALNSPLHF.

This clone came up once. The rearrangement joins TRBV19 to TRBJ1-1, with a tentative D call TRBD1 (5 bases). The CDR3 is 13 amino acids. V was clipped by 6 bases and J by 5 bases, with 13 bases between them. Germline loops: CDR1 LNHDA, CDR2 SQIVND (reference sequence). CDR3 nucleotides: TGTGCCAGTAGCTATGGGACTGTGACTGAAGCTTTCTTT. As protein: CASSYGTVTEAFF.

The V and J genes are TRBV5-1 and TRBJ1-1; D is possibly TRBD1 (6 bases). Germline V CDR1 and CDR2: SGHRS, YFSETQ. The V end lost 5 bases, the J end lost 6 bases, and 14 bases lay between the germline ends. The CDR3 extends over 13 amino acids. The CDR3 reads CASRDSAASEAFF. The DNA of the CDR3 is TGCGCCAGCAGGGACAGCGCCGCTTCTGAAGCTTTCTTT.

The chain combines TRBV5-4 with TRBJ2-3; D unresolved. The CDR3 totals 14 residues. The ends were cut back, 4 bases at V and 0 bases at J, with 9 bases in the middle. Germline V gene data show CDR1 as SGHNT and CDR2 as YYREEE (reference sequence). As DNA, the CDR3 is TGTGCCAGCAGCGGGCGCACTAGCACAGATACGCAGTATTTT. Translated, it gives CASSGRTSTDTQYF.

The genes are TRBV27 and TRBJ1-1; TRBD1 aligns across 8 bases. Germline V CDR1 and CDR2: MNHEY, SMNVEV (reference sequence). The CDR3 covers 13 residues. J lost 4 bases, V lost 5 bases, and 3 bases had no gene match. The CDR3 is CASSRTGGTEAFF. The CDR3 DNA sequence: TGTGCCAGCAGTCGAACAGGGGGCACTGAAGCTTTCTTT.

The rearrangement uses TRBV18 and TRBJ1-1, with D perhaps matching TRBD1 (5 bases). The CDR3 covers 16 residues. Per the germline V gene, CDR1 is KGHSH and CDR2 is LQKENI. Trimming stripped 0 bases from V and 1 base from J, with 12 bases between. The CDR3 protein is CASSPPARAENTEAFF. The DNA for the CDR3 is TGTGCCAGCTCACCACCGGCCAGGGCGGAGAACACTGAAGCTTTCTTT.

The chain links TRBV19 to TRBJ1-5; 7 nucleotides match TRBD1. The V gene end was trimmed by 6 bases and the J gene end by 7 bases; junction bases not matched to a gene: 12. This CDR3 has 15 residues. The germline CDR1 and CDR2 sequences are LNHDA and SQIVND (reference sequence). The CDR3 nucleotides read TGTGCCAGTAGCCCACGACAGGGAACCCACCAGCCCCAGCATTTT. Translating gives CASSPRQGTHQPQHF.

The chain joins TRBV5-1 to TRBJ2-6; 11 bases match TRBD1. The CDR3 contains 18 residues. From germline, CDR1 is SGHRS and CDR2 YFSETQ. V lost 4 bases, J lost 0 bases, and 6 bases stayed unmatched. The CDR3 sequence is CASSPRTGGFSGANVLTF. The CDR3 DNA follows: TGCGCCAGCAGCCCCCGGACAGGGGGCTTCTCTGGGGCCAACGTCCTGACTTTC. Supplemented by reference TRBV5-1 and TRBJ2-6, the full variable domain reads KAGVTQTPRYLIKTRGQQVTLSCSPISGHRSVSWYQQTPGQGLQFLFEYFSETQRNKGNFPGRFSGRQFSNSRSEMNVSTLELGDSALYLCASSPRTGGFSGANVLTFGAGSRLTVL.

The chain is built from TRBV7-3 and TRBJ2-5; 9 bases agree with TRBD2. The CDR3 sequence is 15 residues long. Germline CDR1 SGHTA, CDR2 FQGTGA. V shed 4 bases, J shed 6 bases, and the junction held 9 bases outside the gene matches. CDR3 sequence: CASSYSLAGPQTQYF. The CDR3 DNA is TGTGCCAGCAGCTACTCCCTAGCGGGGCCTCAGACCCAGTACTTC.

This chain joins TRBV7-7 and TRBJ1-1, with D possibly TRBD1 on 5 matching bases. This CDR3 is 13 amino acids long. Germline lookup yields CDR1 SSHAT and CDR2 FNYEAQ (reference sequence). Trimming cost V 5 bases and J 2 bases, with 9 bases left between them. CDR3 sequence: CASSRDRNTEAFF. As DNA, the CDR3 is TGTGCCAGCAGCCGCGACAGAAACACTGAAGCTTTCTTT. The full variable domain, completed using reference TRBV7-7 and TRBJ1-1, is GAGVSQSPRYKVTKRGQDVTLRCDPISSHATLYWYQQALGQGPEFLTYFNYEAQPDKSGLPSDRFSAERPEGSISTLTIQRTEQRDSAMYRCASSRDRNTEAFFGQGTRLTVV.

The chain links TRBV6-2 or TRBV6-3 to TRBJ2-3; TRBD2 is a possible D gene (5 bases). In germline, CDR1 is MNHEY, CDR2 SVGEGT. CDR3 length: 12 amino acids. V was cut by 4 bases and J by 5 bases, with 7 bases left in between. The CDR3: CASSSTIDTQYF. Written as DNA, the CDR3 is TGTGCCAGCAGTTCGACTATAGATACGCAGTATTTT.

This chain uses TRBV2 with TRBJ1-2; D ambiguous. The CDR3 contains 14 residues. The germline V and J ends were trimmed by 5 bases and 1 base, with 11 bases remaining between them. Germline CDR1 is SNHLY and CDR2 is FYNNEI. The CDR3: CASSPSGVNYGYTF. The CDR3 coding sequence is TGTGCCAGCAGTCCCTCAGGTGTTAACTATGGCTACACCTTC.

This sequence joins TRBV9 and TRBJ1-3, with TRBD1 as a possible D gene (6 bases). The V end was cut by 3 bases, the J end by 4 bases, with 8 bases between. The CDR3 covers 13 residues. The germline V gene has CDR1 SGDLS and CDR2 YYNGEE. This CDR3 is CASSAGVGNTIYF. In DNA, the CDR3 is TGTGCCAGCAGCGCAGGGGTCGGAAACACCATATATTTT.

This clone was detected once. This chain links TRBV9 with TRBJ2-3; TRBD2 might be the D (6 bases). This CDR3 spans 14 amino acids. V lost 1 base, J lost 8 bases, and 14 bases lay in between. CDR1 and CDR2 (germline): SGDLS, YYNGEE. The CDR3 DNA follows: TGTGCCAGCAGCGTAACGGCGGGGTCGGTTACGCAGTATTTT. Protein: CASSVTAGSVTQYF.

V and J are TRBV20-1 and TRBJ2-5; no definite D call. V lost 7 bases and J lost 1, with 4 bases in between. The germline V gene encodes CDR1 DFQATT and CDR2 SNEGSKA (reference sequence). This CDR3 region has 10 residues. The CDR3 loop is CSGSQETQYF. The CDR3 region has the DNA TGCAGTGGGAGCCAAGAGACCCAGTACTTC.

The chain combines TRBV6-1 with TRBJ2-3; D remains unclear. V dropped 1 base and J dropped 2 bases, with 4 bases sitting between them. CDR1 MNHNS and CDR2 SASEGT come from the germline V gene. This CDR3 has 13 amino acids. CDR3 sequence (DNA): TGTGCCAGCAGTGAAGTCTACACAGATACGCAGTATTTT. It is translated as CASSEVYTDTQYF.

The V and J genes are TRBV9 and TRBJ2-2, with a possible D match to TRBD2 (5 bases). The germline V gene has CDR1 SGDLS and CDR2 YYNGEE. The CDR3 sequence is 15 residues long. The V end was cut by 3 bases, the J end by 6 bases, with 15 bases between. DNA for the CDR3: TGTGCCAGCAGCGCCAAACGGGGAGTCTCCGGGGAGCTGTTTTTT. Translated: CASSAKRGVSGELFF.